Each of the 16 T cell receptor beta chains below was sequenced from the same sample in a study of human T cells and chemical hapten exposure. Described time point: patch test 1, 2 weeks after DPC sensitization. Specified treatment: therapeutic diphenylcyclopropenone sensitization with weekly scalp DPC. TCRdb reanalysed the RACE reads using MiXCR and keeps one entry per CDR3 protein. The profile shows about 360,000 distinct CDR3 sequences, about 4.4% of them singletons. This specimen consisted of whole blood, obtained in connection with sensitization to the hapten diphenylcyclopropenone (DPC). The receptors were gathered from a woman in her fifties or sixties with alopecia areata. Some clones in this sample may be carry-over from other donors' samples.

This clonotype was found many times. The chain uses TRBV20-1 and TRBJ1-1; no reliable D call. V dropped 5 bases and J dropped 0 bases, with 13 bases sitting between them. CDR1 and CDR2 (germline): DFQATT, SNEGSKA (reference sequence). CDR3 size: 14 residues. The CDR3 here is CSALALPVNTEAFF. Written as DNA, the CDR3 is TGCAGTGCTCTGGCCCTCCCGGTGAACACTGAAGCTTTCTTT.

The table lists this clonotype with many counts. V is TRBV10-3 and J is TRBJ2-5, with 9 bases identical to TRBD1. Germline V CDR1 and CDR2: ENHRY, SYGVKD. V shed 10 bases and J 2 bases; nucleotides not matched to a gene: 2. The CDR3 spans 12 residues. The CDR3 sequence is CATGQGQETQYF. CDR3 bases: TGTGCCACCGGACAGGGGCAAGAGACCCAGTACTTC.

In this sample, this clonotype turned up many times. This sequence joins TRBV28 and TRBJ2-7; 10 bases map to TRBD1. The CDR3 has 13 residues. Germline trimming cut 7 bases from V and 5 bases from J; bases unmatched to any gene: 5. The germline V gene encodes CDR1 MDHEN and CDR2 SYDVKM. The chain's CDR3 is CASNGQGVDEQYF. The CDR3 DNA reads TGTGCCAGCAACGGACAGGGGGTGGACGAGCAGTACTTC.

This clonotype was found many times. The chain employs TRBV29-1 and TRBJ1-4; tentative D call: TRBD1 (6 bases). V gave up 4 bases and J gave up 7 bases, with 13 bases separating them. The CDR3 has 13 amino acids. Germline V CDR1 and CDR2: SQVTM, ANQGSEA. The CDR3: CSVAGDRVEKLFF. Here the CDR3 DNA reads TGCAGCGTTGCAGGGGATCGAGTTGAAAAACTGTTTTTT.

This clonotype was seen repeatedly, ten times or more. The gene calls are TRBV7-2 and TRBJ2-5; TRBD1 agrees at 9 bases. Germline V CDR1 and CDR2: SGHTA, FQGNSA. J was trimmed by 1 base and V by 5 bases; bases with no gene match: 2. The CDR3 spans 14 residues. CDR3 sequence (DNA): TGTGCCAGCAGCCGGGGACAGGGCCAAGAGACCCAGTACTTC. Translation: CASSRGQGQETQYF.

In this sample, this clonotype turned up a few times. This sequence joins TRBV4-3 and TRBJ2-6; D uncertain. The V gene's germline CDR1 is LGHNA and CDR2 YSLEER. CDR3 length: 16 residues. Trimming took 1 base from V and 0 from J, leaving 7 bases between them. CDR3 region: CASSQGRASGANVLTF. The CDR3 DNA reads TGCGCCAGCAGCCAAGGGAGAGCCTCTGGGGCCAACGTCCTGACTTTC.

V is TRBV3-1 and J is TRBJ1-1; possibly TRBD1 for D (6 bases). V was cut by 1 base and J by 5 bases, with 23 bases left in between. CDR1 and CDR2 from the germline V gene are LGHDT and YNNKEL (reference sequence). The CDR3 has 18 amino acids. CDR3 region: CASSQGDFVPGVRTEAFF. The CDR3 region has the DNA TGTGCCAGCAGCCAAGGGGATTTCGTTCCAGGGGTAAGGACTGAAGCTTTCTTT.

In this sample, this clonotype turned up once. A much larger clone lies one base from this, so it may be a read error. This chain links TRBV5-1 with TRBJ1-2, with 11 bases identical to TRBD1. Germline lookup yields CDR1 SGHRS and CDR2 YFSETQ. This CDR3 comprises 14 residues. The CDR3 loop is CAGSPGQGAMGYTF. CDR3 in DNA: TGCGCCGGCAGCCCTGGACAGGGGGCCATGGGCTACACCTTC.

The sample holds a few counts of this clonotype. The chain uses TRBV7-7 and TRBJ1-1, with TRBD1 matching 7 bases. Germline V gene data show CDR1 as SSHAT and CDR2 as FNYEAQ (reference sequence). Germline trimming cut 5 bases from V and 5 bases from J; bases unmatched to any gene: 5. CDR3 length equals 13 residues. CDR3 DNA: TGTGCCAGCAGCGCCACGACAGGGACTGAAGCTTTCTTT. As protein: CASSATTGTEAFF.

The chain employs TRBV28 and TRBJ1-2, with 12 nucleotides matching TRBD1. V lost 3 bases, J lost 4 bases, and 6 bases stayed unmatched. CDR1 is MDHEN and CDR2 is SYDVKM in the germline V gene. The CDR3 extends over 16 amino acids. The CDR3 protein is CASSFPGTGGVYGYTF. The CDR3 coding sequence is TGTGCCAGCAGTTTCCCGGGGACAGGGGGCGTCTATGGCTACACCTTC.

The CDR3 DNA sequence: TGCAGTGCTAGACCCGGCTGGGAGCAGTACTTC. Amino acids: CSARPGWEQYF. This chain uses TRBV20-1 with TRBJ2-7; D is undetermined. Germline CDR1 reads DFQATT; CDR2 reads SNEGSKA (reference sequence). Trimming took 2 bases from V and 7 from J, leaving 9 bases between them. The CDR3 length is 11 residues.

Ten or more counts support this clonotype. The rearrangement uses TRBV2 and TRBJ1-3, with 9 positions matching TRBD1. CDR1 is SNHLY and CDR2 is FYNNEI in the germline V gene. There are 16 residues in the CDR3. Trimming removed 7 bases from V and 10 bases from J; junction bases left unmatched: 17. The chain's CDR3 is CASIGGTGSRGRTIYF. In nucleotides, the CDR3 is TGTGCCAGCATCGGTGGGACAGGGAGCCGTGGTAGGACCATATATTTT.

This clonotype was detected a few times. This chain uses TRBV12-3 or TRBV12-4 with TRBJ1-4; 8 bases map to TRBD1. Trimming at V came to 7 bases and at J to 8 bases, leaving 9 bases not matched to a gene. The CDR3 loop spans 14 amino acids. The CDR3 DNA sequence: TGTGCCAGCATCCTGACAGGGGAGAGCGAAAAACTGTTTTTT. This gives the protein CASILTGESEKLFF.

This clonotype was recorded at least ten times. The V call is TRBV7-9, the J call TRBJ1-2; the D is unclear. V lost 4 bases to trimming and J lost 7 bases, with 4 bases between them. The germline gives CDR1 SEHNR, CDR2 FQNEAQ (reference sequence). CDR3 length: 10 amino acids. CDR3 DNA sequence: TGTGCCAGCAGCTCAATTGGCTACACCTTC. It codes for CASSSIGYTF.

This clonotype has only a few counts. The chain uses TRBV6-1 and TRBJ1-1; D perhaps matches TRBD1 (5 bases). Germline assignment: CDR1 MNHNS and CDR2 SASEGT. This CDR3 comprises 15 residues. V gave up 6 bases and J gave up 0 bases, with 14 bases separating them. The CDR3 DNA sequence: TGTGCCAGCAGGGACCCTAGACAGATGAACACTGAAGCTTTCTTT. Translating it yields CASRDPRQMNTEAFF.

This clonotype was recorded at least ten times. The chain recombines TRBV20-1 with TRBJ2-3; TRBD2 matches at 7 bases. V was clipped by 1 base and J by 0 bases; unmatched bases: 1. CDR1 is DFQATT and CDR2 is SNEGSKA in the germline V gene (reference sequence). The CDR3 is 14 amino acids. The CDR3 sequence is CSARGGGSTDTQYF. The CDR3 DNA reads TGCAGTGCTAGAGGCGGGGGAAGCACAGATACGCAGTATTTT.